The entry below describes one T cell receptor beta chain. No DNA is shown, since the ends of the CDR3 on it are uncertain; the CDR3 is the one TCRdb lists. The source of the sample is a study of molecular identifiers for immune sequencing clone quantification. Including both end residues, the CDR3 is 16 amino acids long. Germline-derived CDR1 and CDR2 are LGHNA and YSLEER. A single record per CDR3 protein comes from TCRdb applying MiXCR to the PCR reads. Altogether under 350,000 distinct CDR3 sequences are present, roughly a quarter being singletons, with the ten largest covering 0.7% to 0.95%. V and J are TRBV4-3 and TRBJ2-3; the table assigns TRBD2, which was not confirmed against the DNA. The clonotype was recovered from a human donor in good health. Some libraries in this study had Jurkat cell RNA spiked in. Input material: naive CD8+ T cells from blood, with Jurkat cell RNA spiked in. Subset described: FACS-sorted CD8+CD4-CCR7+CD45RA+ naive T cells. CDR3 protein: CASSQVASGSTDTQSF.